Only a few counts were recorded for the clone carrying this T cell receptor (beta chain). Its specificity is unknown. Clones were read by immunoSEQ multiplex PCR, and TCRdb kept only the in-frame ones, dropping some. The sample holds just over 200,000 clones; about 75% are singletons and the top ten take approximately 5.9%. This entry is derived from a study of cytotoxic CD8 clonotypes in ibrutinib-treated CLL. Study overall: The cohort had about 10 relapsed/refractory and approximately 14 treatment-naive patients, 17 IGHV unmutated. The study recorded mean values of approximately 260,000 productive templates and approximately 94,000 productive rearrangements per sample.

Study results and caveats: In comparison with age-matched healthy donors, baseline clonality was higher and tracked circulating CD8+ T-cell counts.

CDR1 is SGHRS, CDR2 YFSETQ, per germline. The CDR3 is made up of 15 amino acids. The trim removed 5 bases at V and 0 bases at J, leaving 5 bases unmatched. The chain joins TRBV5-1 to TRBJ1-1; TRBD1 agrees at 9 bases. This receptor was obtained from a human donor with chronic lymphocytic leukemia. The sequencing used PBMCs, collected after 12 months of ibrutinib treatment. The CDR3 protein is CASRSGDRVNTEAFF. CDR3 nucleotides: TGCGCCAGCAGATCCGGGGACAGGGTGAACACTGAAGCTTTCTTT.